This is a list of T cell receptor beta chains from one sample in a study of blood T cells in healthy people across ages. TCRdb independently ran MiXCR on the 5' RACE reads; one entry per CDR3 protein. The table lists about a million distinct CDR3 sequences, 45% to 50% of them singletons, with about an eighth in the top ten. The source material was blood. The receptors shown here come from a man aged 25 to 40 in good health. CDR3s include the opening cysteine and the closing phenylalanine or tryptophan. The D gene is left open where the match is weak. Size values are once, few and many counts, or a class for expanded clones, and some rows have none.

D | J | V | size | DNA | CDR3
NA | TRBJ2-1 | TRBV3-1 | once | TGTGCCAGCAGCCAAGAAGGGGCGGGGTTCGAGTTCTTC | CASSQEGAGFEFF
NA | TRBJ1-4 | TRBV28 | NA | TGTGCCAGCAGACCGCACGCGGGGTTGGCTAATGAAAAACTGTTTTTT | CASRPHAGLANEKLFF
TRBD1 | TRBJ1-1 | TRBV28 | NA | TGTGCCAGCAGCTCGCAGGGGGAGGTGGTGAACACTGAAGCTTTCTTT | CASSSQGEVVNTEAFF
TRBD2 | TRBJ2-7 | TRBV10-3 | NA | TGTGCCACCCATGCCTCTAGCGGGGAGATCGAGCAGTACTTC | CATHASSGEIEQYF
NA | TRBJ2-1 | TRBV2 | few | TGTGCCAGCACCCCAGCTCTCTCTCACAATGAGCAGTTCTTC | CASTPALSHNEQFF
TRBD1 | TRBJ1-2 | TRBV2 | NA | TGTGCCAGCAACCGGGACAGGGGTTCGAGGGGAGATGGCTACACCTTC | CASNRDRGSRGDGYTF
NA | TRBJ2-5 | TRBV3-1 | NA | TGTGCCAGCAGCCAAGTCAGGGCGGTGGAGACCCAGTACTTC | CASSQVRAVETQYF
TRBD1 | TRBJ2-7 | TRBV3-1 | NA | TGTGCCAGCAGCCACCTGGGACAGACCTACGAGCAGTACTTC | CASSHLGQTYEQYF
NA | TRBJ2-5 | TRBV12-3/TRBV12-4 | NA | TGTGCCAGCAGTGTAGGGGCCAAAGAGACCCAGTACTTC | CASSVGAKETQYF
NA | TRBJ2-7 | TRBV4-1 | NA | TGCGCCAGCAGCCAAGGGCCGGGAAACCCCTACGAGCAGTACTTC | CASSQGPGNPYEQYF
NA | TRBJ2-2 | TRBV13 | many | TGTGCCAGCAGCTTATTCGGTGATCGTTCCGGGGAGCTGTTTTTT | CASSLFGDRSGELFF
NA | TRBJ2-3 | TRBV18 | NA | TGTGCCAGCTCACCATTGGGGCAAAGCACAGATACGCAGTATTTT | CASSPLGQSTDTQYF
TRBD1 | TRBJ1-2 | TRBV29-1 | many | TGCAGCGTCCCGTCACCGGGACAGGGTGTCGTCAATGGCTACACCTTC | CSVPSPGQGVVNGYTF
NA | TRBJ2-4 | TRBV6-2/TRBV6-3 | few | TGTGCCAGCAGGATGAGGGCCTTAGCCAAAAACATTCAGTACTTC | CASRMRALAKNIQYF
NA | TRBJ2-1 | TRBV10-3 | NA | TGTGCCAGCAGTGCCGACACTGAGCAGTTCTTC | CASSADTEQFF
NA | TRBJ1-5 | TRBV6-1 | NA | TGTGCCAGTACACAGGTAAATAGCAATCAGCCCCAGCATTTT | CASTQVNSNQPQHF
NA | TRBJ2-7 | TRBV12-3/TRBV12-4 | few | TGTGCCAGCAGCCCGACCCAGGGACCGAGCGAGCAGTACTTC | CASSPTQGPSEQYF
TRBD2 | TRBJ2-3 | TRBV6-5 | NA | TGTGCCAGCAGTTACTCGATGTTAGCGGGGGGGCGAGGCACAGATACGCAGTATTTT | CASSYSMLAGGRGTDTQYF
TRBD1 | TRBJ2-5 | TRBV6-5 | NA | TGTGCCAGCAGGCAACAGGGGGCGATTGACGAGACCCAGTACTTC | CASRQQGAIDETQYF
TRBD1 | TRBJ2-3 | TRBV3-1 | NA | TGTGCCGGCAGCCCCACGGACAGGGTAGATACGCAGTATTTT | CAGSPTDRVDTQYF
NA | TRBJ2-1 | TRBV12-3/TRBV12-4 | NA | TGTGCCAGCAGTTTACATCCAGGCATATACAATGAGCAGTTCTTC | CASSLHPGIYNEQFF
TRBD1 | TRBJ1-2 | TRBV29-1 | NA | TGCAGCGTTGATATAGGACAGGCTCCCTATGGCTACACCTTC | CSVDIGQAPYGYTF
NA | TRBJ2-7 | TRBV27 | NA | TGTGCCAGCAGTTTCGCTAGCACTGGCGAGCAGTACTTC | CASSFASTGEQYF
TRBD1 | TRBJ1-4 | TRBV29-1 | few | TGCAGCGCAACGGACAGGGGATTTGAAAAACTGTTTTTT | CSATDRGFEKLFF
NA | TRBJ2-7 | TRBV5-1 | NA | TGCGCCAGCAGAATGGGCGGGACAGCGATGTACGAGCAGTACTTC | CASRMGGTAMYEQYF
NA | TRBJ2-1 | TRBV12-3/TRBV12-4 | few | TGTGCCAGCAGTTTAGATTCGGCAGGGGTCTACAATGAGCAGTTCTTC | CASSLDSAGVYNEQFF
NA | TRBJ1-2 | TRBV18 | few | TGTGCCAGCTCACCCACAACCGGGACTAACTATGGCTACACCTTC | CASSPTTGTNYGYTF